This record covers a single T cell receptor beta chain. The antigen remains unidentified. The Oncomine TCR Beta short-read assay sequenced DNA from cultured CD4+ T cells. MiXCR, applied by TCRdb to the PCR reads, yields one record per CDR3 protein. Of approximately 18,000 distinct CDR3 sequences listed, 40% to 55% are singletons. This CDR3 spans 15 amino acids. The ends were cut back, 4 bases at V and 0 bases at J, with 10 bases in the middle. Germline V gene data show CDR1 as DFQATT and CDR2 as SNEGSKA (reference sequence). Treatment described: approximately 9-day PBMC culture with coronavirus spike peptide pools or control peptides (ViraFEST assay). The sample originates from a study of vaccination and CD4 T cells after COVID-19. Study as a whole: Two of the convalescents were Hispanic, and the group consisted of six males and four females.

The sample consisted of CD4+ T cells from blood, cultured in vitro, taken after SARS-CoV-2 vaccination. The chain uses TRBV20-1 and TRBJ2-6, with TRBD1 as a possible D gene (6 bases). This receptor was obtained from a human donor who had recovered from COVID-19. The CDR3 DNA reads TGCAGTGCTATCCGGGACACCTCTGGGGCCAACGTCCTGACTTTC. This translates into CSAIRDTSGANVLTF.